Here is one TCR beta chain with its context. Its antigen is unknown. The CDR3 length is 15 residues. The junction had 7 bases not matched to a gene; V was cut back by 4 bases and J by 5 bases. The germline V gene encodes CDR1 LNHDA and CDR2 SQIVND (reference sequence). The source of the sample is a study of T cell repertoires in cytomegalovirus infection. Study summary: Shared public TCR beta signatures pointed to both CMV infection and a matching HLA type.

TCRdb ran MiXCR on the reads and lists one entry per CDR3 protein. Of approximately 910,000 distinct CDR3 sequences listed, roughly 30% are singletons. Here the sequenced sample was cultured CD8+ T cells from PBMCs, taken from culture after CMV antigen stimulation. This chain links TRBV19 with TRBJ1-1, with TRBD1 matching over 10 bases. The receptor was derived from a human donor in good health (CMV status not recorded). Some clones in this sample may be carry-over from other donors' samples. CDR3 amino acids: CASSKDRGRGTEAFF. CDR3 nucleotide sequence: TGTGCCAGTAGTAAAGACAGGGGGCGCGGGACTGAAGCTTTCTTT. The variable domain in full, with the rest retrieved from reference TRBV19 and TRBJ1-1, is DGGITQSPKYLFRKEGQNVTLSCEQNLNHDAMYWYRQDPGQGLRLIYYSQIVNDFQKGDIAEGYSVSREKKESFPLTVTSAQKNPTAFYLCASSKDRGRGTEAFFGQGTRLTVV.